The 30 T cell receptor beta chains presented below share a single source sample, sequenced in a study of radiation and T cells in renal cell carcinoma. The table came from immunoSEQ multiplex PCR; TCRdb's copy has only in-frame clones and leaves some out. This table has 130,000 to 150,000 clones, 80% to 90% appearing once. Regarding time point: blood 4 weeks post-SBRT, at nephrectomy. The sample's treatment: 15 Gy SBRT to primary tumor, nephrectomy 4 weeks later. This material consisted of blood, taken from a patient whose treatment included radiotherapy and nephrectomy. These receptor sequences come from a woman between 45 and 60 years old with renal cell carcinoma.

The chain carries TRBV6-1 and TRBJ2-7; TRBD2 agrees at 7 bases. V gave up 3 bases and J gave up 0 bases; unmatched junction bases: 5. CDR1 and CDR2 (germline): MNHNS, SASEGT. CDR3 length: 15 residues. The CDR3 here is CASSEIAGNSYEQYF. The CDR3 DNA is TGTGCCAGCAGTGAGATAGCGGGTAACTCCTACGAGCAGTACTTC.

V usage is TRBV6-5 and J usage is TRBJ1-4, with TRBD1 identical over 7 bases. Losses at the gene ends were 2 bases for V and 7 bases for J; bases not matched to a gene: 10. The CDR3 has 16 residues. Germline V lookup: CDR1 MNHEY, CDR2 SVGAGI. The CDR3 DNA is TGTGCCAGCAGTTACGCCGGGACAGCCTCGGGTGAAAAACTGTTTTTT. It translates to CASSYAGTASGEKLFF.

This chain's CDR3 is CSVEESLTPDRGPLSPKNIQYF. As DNA, the CDR3 is TGCAGCGTTGAAGAGTCCCTTACCCCCGACAGGGGGCCGCTAAGTCCCAAAAACATTCAGTACTTC. The rearrangement uses TRBV29-1 and TRBJ2-4, with TRBD1 matching over 10 bases. J gave up 2 bases and V 0 bases, and 22 bases lay outside the gene matches. Germline V lookup: CDR1 SQVTM, CDR2 ANQGSEA. This CDR3 is built from 22 residues.

The gene calls are TRBV30 and TRBJ1-5, with D possibly TRBD1 on 6 matching bases. Trimming pared 0 bases from V and 7 bases from J, leaving 13 bases between. Germline-derived CDR1 and CDR2 are GTSNPN and SVGIG (reference sequence). The CDR3 runs 14 residues. CDR3 DNA sequence: TGTGCCTGGAGTGTACGGAGGGGGTACCAGCCCCAGCATTTT. This gives the protein CAWSVRRGYQPQHF.

CDR3: CASSRTRGTEAFF. The CDR3 bases are TGTGCCAGCAGCCGTACCAGGGGCACTGAAGCTTTCTTT. The chain uses TRBV7-6 and TRBJ1-1; D may be TRBD1 (6 bases). Looked up from germline, CDR1 is SGHVS and CDR2 is FNYEAQ. The V end lost 5 bases, the J end lost 4 bases, and 11 bases lay between the germline ends. The CDR3 sequence is 13 residues long.

The gene calls are TRBV19 and TRBJ2-3, with D maybe TRBD2 (5 bases). The CDR3 totals 13 residues. Per germline, CDR1 LNHDA and CDR2 SQIVND (reference sequence). V was clipped by 1 base and J by 5 bases, with 7 bases between them. The CDR3 is CASSIGGRDTQYF. In nucleotides, the CDR3 is TGTGCCAGTAGTATAGGAGGGAGAGATACGCAGTATTTT. Full variable domain (rest looked up from reference TRBV19 and TRBJ2-3): DGGITQSPKYLFRKEGQNVTLSCEQNLNHDAMYWYRQDPGQGLRLIYYSQIVNDFQKGDIAEGYSVSREKKESFPLTVTSAQKNPTAFYLCASSIGGRDTQYFGPGTRLTVL.

This clone was seen just once. The gene calls are TRBV6-5 and TRBJ2-1; no clear D. From germline, CDR1 is MNHEY and CDR2 SVGAGI. This CDR3 contains 14 residues. Trimming shortened V by 2 bases and J by 2 bases, and 7 bases separated the two germline ends. In DNA, the CDR3 is TGTGCCAGCAGTTACGGTGAGGCCTACAATGAGCAGTTCTTC. As protein: CASSYGEAYNEQFF.

The chain combines TRBV7-9 with TRBJ2-3; TRBD1 might be the D (5 bases). The germline V gene has CDR1 SEHNR and CDR2 FQNEAQ (reference sequence). V was pared by 4 bases and J by 4 bases, with 9 bases between. The CDR3 consists of 13 residues. The CDR3 protein is CASSSRASDTQYF. CDR3 DNA sequence: TGTGCCAGCAGCTCCAGGGCGTCAGATACGCAGTATTTT.

This clone was detected only once. The chain has TRBV27 and TRBJ2-3, with 9 bases fitting TRBD1. This CDR3 has 17 amino acids. Germline loops: CDR1 MNHEY, CDR2 SMNVEV (reference sequence). V shed 5 bases and J 1 base; nucleotides not matched to a gene: 10. CDR3 coding DNA: TGTGCCAGCAGTCTCCGGGACAGGGTGGAGGGCACAGATACGCAGTATTTT. Its translation: CASSLRDRVEGTDTQYF.

This clone has only a few counts. The V call is TRBV9, the J call TRBJ1-1; 7 positions agree with TRBD1. Germline trimming cut 4 bases from V and 7 bases from J; bases unmatched to any gene: 4. The CDR3 is 12 residues long. CDR1 is SGDLS, CDR2 YYNGEE, per germline. CDR3 amino acids: CASSPYRGEAFF. CDR3 nucleotides: TGTGCCAGCAGCCCCTACAGGGGTGAAGCTTTCTTT.

J is TRBJ2-7 and V is TRBV27; perhaps TRBD1 as D (6 bases). Germline CDR1 and CDR2: MNHEY and SMNVEV (reference sequence). V dropped 3 bases and J dropped 0 bases, with 9 bases sitting between them. The CDR3 has 14 amino acids. DNA of the CDR3: TGTGCCAGCAGTTTCAGGGGCCCCTCCTACGAGCAGTACTTC. Amino acid sequence: CASSFRGPSYEQYF.

The chain joins TRBV13 to TRBJ2-7; 7 bases are a match to TRBD1. CDR1 PRHDT and CDR2 FYEKMQ come from the germline V gene (reference sequence). Germline trimming cut 0 bases from V and 5 bases from J; bases unmatched to any gene: 4. CDR3 length: 14 amino acids. CDR3 residues: CASSLGQGFHEQYF. The CDR3 DNA sequence: TGTGCCAGCAGCTTAGGACAGGGGTTCCACGAGCAGTACTTC.

The rearrangement links TRBV29-1 to TRBJ1-2, with 11 bases matching TRBD1. Germline CDR1 reads SQVTM; CDR2 reads ANQGSEA. The V gene end was trimmed by 7 bases and the J gene end by 7 bases; junction bases not matched to a gene: 8. CDR3 size: 13 residues. The CDR3 coding sequence is TGCAGCGCCCGAGGACAGGGGGCAAGTGGCTACACCTTC. It translates to CSARGQGASGYTF.

CDR3 sequence reads: CASSLAGLLAGLDNEQFF. DNA of the CDR3: TGTGCCAGCAGCTTAGCGGGCCTACTAGCGGGGTTAGACAATGAGCAGTTCTTC. V usage is TRBV7-9 and J usage is TRBJ2-1; 10 positions match TRBD2. The CDR3 runs 18 residues. The germline gives CDR1 SEHNR, CDR2 FQNEAQ (reference sequence). The trim removed 0 bases at V and 5 bases at J, leaving 10 bases unmatched.

J is TRBJ2-1 and V is TRBV11-2, with D unclear. Per the germline V gene, CDR1 is SGHAT and CDR2 is FQNNGV. V dropped 4 bases and J dropped 6 bases, with 13 bases sitting between them. CDR3 length: 14 residues. CDR3 sequence reads: CASSSPGSRNEQFF. As DNA, the CDR3 is TGTGCCAGCAGCTCCCCCGGATCGCGCAATGAGCAGTTCTTC.

The chain combines TRBV19 with TRBJ1-3, with D tentatively TRBD1 (6 bases). The V gene's germline CDR1 is LNHDA and CDR2 SQIVND (reference sequence). The CDR3 loop spans 16 amino acids. The ends were cut back, 9 bases at V and 9 bases at J, with 27 bases in the middle. The CDR3 DNA follows: TGTGCCAGCCAAGAAGCGGGGGCGGAGGGAAGCGGCACCATATATTTT. Translated: CASQEAGAEGSGTIYF.

V is TRBV10-3 and J is TRBJ2-7, with unresolved D. Germline V gives CDR1 ENHRY, CDR2 SYGVKD. The V gene lost 2 bases and the J gene lost 7 bases, with 15 bases spanning the gap. The CDR3 is 14 amino acids. The CDR3 is CAISETRAGWEQYF. DNA for the CDR3: TGTGCCATCAGTGAGACCCGGGCCGGGTGGGAGCAGTACTTC.

The chain has TRBV5-6 and TRBJ2-1; TRBD2 might be the D (6 bases). This CDR3 has 15 amino acids. Germline assignment: CDR1 SGHDT and CDR2 YYEEEE. V lost 4 bases to trimming and J lost 8 bases, with 19 bases between them. CDR3 in amino acids: CASSTGTGVLYEQFF. Here the CDR3 DNA reads TGTGCCAGCAGCACCGGGACTGGCGTTTTGTATGAGCAGTTCTTC.

V is TRBV20-1 and J is TRBJ1-2; D is perhaps TRBD1 (5 bases). CDR1 is DFQATT, CDR2 SNEGSKA, per germline (reference sequence). V shed 3 bases and J shed 8 bases, with 10 bases lying between them. This CDR3 contains 11 residues. CDR3: CSASPGGGYTF. The DNA for the CDR3 is TGCAGTGCTAGTCCCGGGGGAGGCTACACCTTC.

The chain joins TRBV29-1 to TRBJ2-5, with TRBD1 matching over 9 bases. The length of the CDR3 is 15 residues. CDR1 SQVTM and CDR2 ANQGSEA come from the germline V gene. The trim removed 2 bases at V and 5 bases at J, leaving 9 bases unmatched. The CDR3 DNA reads TGCAGCGTTGAAACCGGGACAGGGAGGTTTGAGACCCAGTACTTC. Translated, it gives CSVETGTGRFETQYF. The whole variable domain, remainder taken from reference TRBV29-1 and TRBJ2-5, is SAVISQKPSRDICQRGTSLTIQCQVDSQVTMMFWYRQQPGQSLTLIATANQGSEATYESGFVIDKFPISRPNLTFSTLTVSNMSPEDSSIYLCSVETGTGRFETQYFGPGTRLLVL.

This clone was picked up one time. V and J are TRBV19 and TRBJ2-1; TRBD2 aligns across 10 bases. V was pared by 5 bases and J by 9 bases, with 10 bases of the junction left unmatched. Germline loops: CDR1 LNHDA, CDR2 SQIVND (reference sequence). The CDR3 consists of 15 residues. Here the CDR3 DNA reads TGTGCCAGTAGTGCCATGGCGGGACTAGCGTTTGAGCAGTTCTTC. Translated, it gives CASSAMAGLAFEQFF.

In this sample, this clone turned up once. The chain carries TRBV7-2 and TRBJ2-7, with D uncertain. This CDR3 contains 13 residues. Looked up from germline, CDR1 is SGHTA and CDR2 is FQGNSA. V gave up 0 bases and J gave up 4 bases, with 7 bases separating them. The CDR3 is CASSLARPYEQYF. The CDR3 nucleotides are TGTGCCAGCAGCTTAGCCAGACCTTACGAGCAGTACTTC.

V gene TRBV7-2 combines with J gene TRBJ1-3; a weak D match, TRBD1 (5 bases). This CDR3 has 14 residues. Trimming cost V 6 bases and J 0 bases, with 9 bases left between them. CDR1 and CDR2 from the germline V gene are SGHTA and FQGNSA. The CDR3 DNA sequence: TGTGCCAGCAGTCCCGGGGCCTCTGGAAACACCATATATTTT. Protein: CASSPGASGNTIYF. The full variable domain, completed using reference TRBV7-2 and TRBJ1-3, is GAGVSQSPSNKVTEKGKDVELRCDPISGHTALYWYRQSLGQGLEFLIYFQGNSAPDKSGLPSDRFSAERTGGSVSTLTIQRTQQEDSAVYLCASSPGASGNTIYFGEGSWLTVV.

J is TRBJ2-3 and V is TRBV19, with 12 bases lining up with TRBD2. The CDR3 sequence is 15 residues long. Germline V gene sequence: CDR1 LNHDA, CDR2 SQIVND (reference sequence). J lost 8 bases, V lost 6 bases, and 9 bases had no gene match. The CDR3 DNA is TGTGCCAGTAGGACTCTAGCGGGGGGGCCAGGTACGCAGTATTTT. Amino acid sequence: CASRTLAGGPGTQYF.

This clone was recorded once. V usage is TRBV6-6 and J usage is TRBJ1-5; D unclear. The CDR3 extends over 15 amino acids. CDR1 is MNHNY, CDR2 SVGAGI, per germline (reference sequence). The ends were cut back, 7 bases at V and 0 bases at J, with 13 bases in the middle. CDR3 residues: CASTSIGYSNQPQHF. CDR3 sequence (DNA): TGTGCCAGCACCTCCATCGGATATAGCAATCAGCCCCAGCATTTT.

The chain employs TRBV7-2 and TRBJ2-3; D gene unclear. Germline V gene sequence: CDR1 SGHTA, CDR2 FQGNSA. With 1 base removed from V and 4 bases from J, the gap between germline ends came to 12 bases. This CDR3 has 15 residues. As DNA, the CDR3 is TGTGCCAGCAGCTTAGAGGCGGATTCGGCAGATACGCAGTATTTT. Amino acid sequence: CASSLEADSADTQYF.

The rearrangement uses TRBV28 and TRBJ1-5; D remains unclear. Germline V CDR1 and CDR2: MDHEN, SYDVKM. The CDR3 is made up of 13 amino acids. With 2 bases removed from V and 2 bases from J, the gap between germline ends came to 4 bases. In nucleotides, the CDR3 is TGTGCCAGCAGTTTAAGTGGCAATCAGCCCCAGCATTTT. Translating gives CASSLSGNQPQHF.

In this sample, this clone turned up once. The chain has TRBV29-1 and TRBJ1-1; TRBD1 is a possible D gene (5 bases). The CDR3 runs to 16 residues. The ends were cut back, 4 bases at V and 3 bases at J, with 21 bases in the middle. CDR1 and CDR2 from the germline V gene are SQVTM and ANQGSEA. The CDR3 DNA reads TGCAGCGTTGGGGGGACCCGGGACGTTTTCGACACTGAAGCTTTCTTT. Translation gives CSVGGTRDVFDTEAFF.

The V gene is TRBV28, the J gene TRBJ2-1; a weak D match, TRBD2 (6 bases). This CDR3 spans 16 amino acids. Germline V gene lookup returns CDR1 MDHEN and CDR2 SYDVKM. The ends were cut back, 7 bases at V and 5 bases at J, with 21 bases in the middle. The DNA of the CDR3 is TGTGCCAGCAATCAGTCTGGAGGGGAGAGTCACAATGAGCAGTTCTTC. Protein product: CASNQSGGESHNEQFF.

This chain connects TRBV30 to TRBJ2-7; 15 positions agree with TRBD2. The V gene end was trimmed by 7 bases and the J gene end by 2 bases; junction bases not matched to a gene: 9. Germline-derived CDR1 and CDR2 are GTSNPN and SVGIG (reference sequence). CDR3 length: 16 residues. The CDR3 DNA sequence: TGTGCCTATAAAACCGGGACTAGCGGGGGGCCCTACGAGCAGTACTTC. Its translation: CAYKTGTSGGPYEQYF.